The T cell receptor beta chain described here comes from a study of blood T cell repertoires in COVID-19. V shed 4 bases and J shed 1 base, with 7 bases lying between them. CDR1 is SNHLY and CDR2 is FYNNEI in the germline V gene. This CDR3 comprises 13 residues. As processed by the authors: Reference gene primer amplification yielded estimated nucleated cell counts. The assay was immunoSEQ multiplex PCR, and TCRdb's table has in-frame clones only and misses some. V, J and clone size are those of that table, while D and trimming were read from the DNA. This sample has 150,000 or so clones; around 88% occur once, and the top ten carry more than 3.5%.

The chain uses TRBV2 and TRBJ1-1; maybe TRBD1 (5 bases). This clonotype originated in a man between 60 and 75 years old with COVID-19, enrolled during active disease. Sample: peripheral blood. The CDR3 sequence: CASSAQGNTEAFF. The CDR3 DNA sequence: TGTGCCAGCAGTGCCCAGGGGAACACTGAAGCTTTCTTT. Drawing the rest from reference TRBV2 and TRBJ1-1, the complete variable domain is EPEVTQTPSHQVTQMGQEVILRCVPISNHLYFYWYRQILGQKVEFLVSFYNNEISEKSEIFDDQFSVERPDGSNFTLKIRSTKLEDSAMYFCASSAQGNTEAFFGQGTRLTVV.